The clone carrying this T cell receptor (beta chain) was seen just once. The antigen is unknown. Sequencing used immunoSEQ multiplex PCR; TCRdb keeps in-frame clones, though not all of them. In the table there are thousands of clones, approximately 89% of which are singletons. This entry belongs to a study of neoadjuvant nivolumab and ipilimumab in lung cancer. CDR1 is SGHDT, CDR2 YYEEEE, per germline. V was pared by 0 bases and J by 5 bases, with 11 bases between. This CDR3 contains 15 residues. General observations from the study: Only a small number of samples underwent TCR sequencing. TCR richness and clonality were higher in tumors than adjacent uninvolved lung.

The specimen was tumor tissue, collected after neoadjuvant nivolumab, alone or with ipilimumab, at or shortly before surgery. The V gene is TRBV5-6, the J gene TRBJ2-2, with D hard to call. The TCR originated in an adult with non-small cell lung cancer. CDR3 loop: CASSLARTPTGELFF. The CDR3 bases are TGTGCCAGCAGCTTGGCCCGGACCCCGACCGGGGAGCTGTTTTTT.